Listed below are T cell receptor beta chains from one sample, sequenced in a study of blood T cell repertoires in COVID-19. Method: immunoSEQ multiplex PCR; TCRdb's copy keeps in-frame clones and lacks some. Of about 70,000 clones listed, around four fifths are singletons. Sequences were obtained from peripheral blood. The receptors derive from an older woman with acute or convalescent COVID-19. Both conserved end residues are part of each CDR3. Each record gives: clone size, J gene, D gene, V gene, CDR3 protein, CDR3 DNA. A D gene is named only where the DNA matches it firmly. Some rows mark clone size as missing; the rest say once, few, many or name a class of expanded clone.

clone size: once
J gene: TRBJ1-2
D gene: .
V gene: TRBV18
CDR3 protein: CASSPEGDYGYTF
CDR3 DNA: TGTGCCAGCTCACCAGAAGGGGACTATGGCTACACCTTC

clone size: .
J gene: TRBJ2-1
D gene: .
V gene: TRBV7-2
CDR3 protein: CASSLAEGGNEQFF
CDR3 DNA: TGTGCCAGCAGCTTAGCGGAGGGGGGGAATGAGCAGTTCTTC

clone size: .
J gene: TRBJ2-3
D gene: TRBD2
V gene: TRBV24-1
CDR3 protein: CATSDATSGGAGTTDTQYF
CDR3 DNA: TGTGCCACCAGTGACGCGACTAGCGGGGGGGCCGGAACAACAGATACGCAGTATTTT

clone size: .
J gene: TRBJ1-4
D gene: .
V gene: TRBV9
CDR3 protein: CASSARTATNEKLFF
CDR3 DNA: TGTGCCAGCAGCGCGCGGACAGCAACTAATGAAAAACTGTTTTTT

clone size: .
J gene: TRBJ2-7
D gene: TRBD2
V gene: TRBV7-6
CDR3 protein: CASSFGLAGGPYEQYF
CDR3 DNA: TGTGCCAGCAGCTTCGGACTAGCGGGAGGCCCCTACGAGCAGTACTTC

clone size: .
J gene: TRBJ1-1
D gene: TRBD1
V gene: TRBV3-1/TRBV3-2
CDR3 protein: CASSQVSTGGLAEAFF
CDR3 DNA: TGTGCCAGCAGCCAAGTTTCAACAGGGGGCTTGGCTGAAGCTTTCTTT

clone size: .
J gene: TRBJ1-2
D gene: .
V gene: TRBV4-2
CDR3 protein: CASREEGTYGYTF
CDR3 DNA: TGTGCCAGCAGGGAGGAGGGTACCTATGGCTACACCTTC

clone size: .
J gene: TRBJ1-2
D gene: TRBD1
V gene: TRBV6-5
CDR3 protein: CASRGTGEGYGYTF
CDR3 DNA: TGTGCCAGCAGGGGGACAGGGGAGGGCTATGGCTACACCTTC

clone size: .
J gene: TRBJ2-7
D gene: TRBD2
V gene: TRBV13
CDR3 protein: CASSLLAGGGPGYEQYF
CDR3 DNA: TGTGCCAGCAGCTTACTAGCGGGGGGCGGCCCCGGCTACGAGCAGTACTTC

clone size: .
J gene: TRBJ2-3
D gene: TRBD1
V gene: TRBV9
CDR3 protein: CASSPGQGADTQYF
CDR3 DNA: TGTGCCAGCAGCCCGGGACAGGGAGCCGATACGCAGTATTTT

clone size: few
J gene: TRBJ1-2
D gene: .
V gene: TRBV3-1/TRBV3-2
CDR3 protein: CASSQGGSGSGYTF
CDR3 DNA: TGTGCCAGCAGCCAAGGTGGGAGCGGAAGTGGCTACACCTTC

clone size: .
J gene: TRBJ2-1
D gene: TRBD2
V gene: TRBV3-1/TRBV3-2
CDR3 protein: CASSPSGGARNEQFF
CDR3 DNA: TGTGCCAGCAGCCCTAGCGGGGGGGCGAGAAATGAGCAGTTCTTC

clone size: .
J gene: TRBJ2-1
D gene: TRBD2
V gene: TRBV5-1
CDR3 protein: CASSPTSGPYNEQFF
CDR3 DNA: TGCGCCAGCAGCCCGACTAGCGGGCCATACAATGAGCAGTTCTTC

clone size: .
J gene: TRBJ2-3
D gene: TRBD2
V gene: TRBV7-9
CDR3 protein: CASSHTSGGGSDTQYF
CDR3 DNA: TGTGCCAGCAGCCATACTAGCGGGGGCGGGTCAGATACGCAGTATTTT

clone size: once
J gene: TRBJ1-2
D gene: .
V gene: TRBV4-1
CDR3 protein: CASSPSLAGANYGYTF
CDR3 DNA: TGCGCCAGCAGCCCCAGTCTGGCAGGGGCTAACTATGGCTACACCTTC

clone size: .
J gene: TRBJ1-2
D gene: .
V gene: TRBV6-1
CDR3 protein: CASSEEGLWGYTF
CDR3 DNA: TGTGCCAGCAGTGAGGAGGGCCTCTGGGGCTACACCTTC

clone size: .
J gene: TRBJ2-1
D gene: TRBD1
V gene: TRBV6-6
CDR3 protein: CASRRTGSGNEQFF
CDR3 DNA: TGTGCCAGCAGAAGGACAGGGTCGGGGAATGAGCAGTTCTTC

clone size: .
J gene: TRBJ1-1
D gene: .
V gene: TRBV18
CDR3 protein: CASSPGPTEAFF
CDR3 DNA: TGTGCCAGCTCACCTGGGCCTACTGAAGCTTTCTTT

clone size: .
J gene: TRBJ1-1
D gene: .
V gene: TRBV9
CDR3 protein: CASSVDEGESPEAFF
CDR3 DNA: TGTGCCAGCAGCGTAGATGAGGGGGAAAGCCCTGAAGCTTTCTTT

clone size: .
J gene: TRBJ1-5
D gene: .
V gene: TRBV30
CDR3 protein: CAWSVQGRQPQHF
CDR3 DNA: TGTGCCTGGAGTGTACAGGGTCGTCAGCCCCAGCATTTT

clone size: .
J gene: TRBJ1-5
D gene: TRBD1
V gene: TRBV19
CDR3 protein: CASSPRTGGYFSNQPQHF
CDR3 DNA: TGTGCCAGTAGTCCACGGACAGGGGGGTATTTTAGCAATCAGCCCCAGCATTTT

clone size: .
J gene: TRBJ2-7
D gene: .
V gene: TRBV21-1
CDR3 protein: CASSKAKPGCSGEQYF
CDR3 DNA: TGTGCCAGCAGCAAAGCGAAGCCAGGGTGTTCGGGTGAGCAGTACTTC

clone size: .
J gene: TRBJ1-2
D gene: .
V gene: TRBV7-9
CDR3 protein: CASSLETANYGYTF
CDR3 DNA: TGTGCCAGCAGCCTCGAGACAGCTAACTATGGCTACACCTTC

clone size: .
J gene: TRBJ1-5
D gene: TRBD1
V gene: TRBV28
CDR3 protein: CASSPPLQGAQPQHF
CDR3 DNA: TGTGCCAGCAGTCCCCCCCTGCAGGGGGCTCAGCCCCAGCATTTT

clone size: .
J gene: TRBJ2-7
D gene: TRBD2
V gene: TRBV4-1
CDR3 protein: CASSQPSGRAGEQYF
CDR3 DNA: TGCGCCAGCAGCCAACCTAGCGGGAGGGCCGGCGAGCAGTACTTC

clone size: .
J gene: TRBJ1-3
D gene: TRBD1
V gene: TRBV5-1
CDR3 protein: CASSWDRVGSSGNTIYF
CDR3 DNA: TGCGCCAGCAGCTGGGACAGGGTTGGAAGCTCTGGAAACACCATATATTTT

clone size: .
J gene: TRBJ1-5
D gene: .
V gene: TRBV7-9
CDR3 protein: CASSGRADQPQHF
CDR3 DNA: TGTGCCAGCAGCGGTAGAGCGGATCAGCCCCAGCATTTT

clone size: .
J gene: TRBJ2-1
D gene: TRBD2
V gene: TRBV19
CDR3 protein: CASRLAGGPDNEQFF
CDR3 DNA: TGTGCCAGTAGGCTAGCGGGAGGGCCCGACAATGAGCAGTTCTTC

clone size: few
J gene: TRBJ1-4
D gene: .
V gene: TRBV9
CDR3 protein: CASSVDGGLNEKLFF
CDR3 DNA: TGTGCCAGCAGCGTAGATGGGGGGTTGAACGAAAAACTGTTTTTT

clone size: .
J gene: TRBJ1-4
D gene: TRBD1
V gene: TRBV7-9
CDR3 protein: CASSWTGEKEKLFF
CDR3 DNA: TGTGCCAGCAGCTGGACAGGGGAGAAGGAAAAACTGTTTTTT

clone size: .
J gene: TRBJ2-2
D gene: .
V gene: TRBV4-2
CDR3 protein: CASSQDPTGELFF
CDR3 DNA: TGTGCCAGCAGCCAAGATCCAACCGGGGAGCTGTTTTTT

clone size: .
J gene: TRBJ1-1
D gene: .
V gene: TRBV7-8
CDR3 protein: CASSLGQNTEAFF
CDR3 DNA: TGTGCCAGCAGCTTAGGGCAGAACACTGAAGCTTTCTTT

clone size: .
J gene: TRBJ1-3
D gene: .
V gene: TRBV6-5
CDR3 protein: CASAGITIYF
CDR3 DNA: TGTGCCTCCGCGGGGATCACCATATATTTT

clone size: .
J gene: TRBJ2-7
D gene: TRBD1
V gene: TRBV2
CDR3 protein: CASRNRGHSYEQYF
CDR3 DNA: TGTGCCAGCCGTAACAGGGGTCACTCCTACGAGCAGTACTTC

clone size: .
J gene: TRBJ1-6
D gene: TRBD1
V gene: TRBV7-6
CDR3 protein: CASSSGTGESPLHF
CDR3 DNA: TGTGCCAGCAGCTCCGGGACAGGAGAGTCACCCCTCCACTTT

clone size: .
J gene: TRBJ2-1
D gene: TRBD2
V gene: TRBV9
CDR3 protein: CASSVAPSGRANEQFF
CDR3 DNA: TGTGCCAGCAGCGTAGCTCCTAGCGGGAGGGCAAATGAGCAGTTCTTC

clone size: few
J gene: TRBJ1-5
D gene: TRBD1
V gene: TRBV28
CDR3 protein: CASATGTGDSNQPQHF
CDR3 DNA: TGTGCCAGCGCCACTGGGACAGGGGATAGCAATCAGCCCCAGCATTTT

clone size: .
J gene: TRBJ1-6
D gene: .
V gene: TRBV7-2
CDR3 protein: CASSYYSGDRTNSPLHF
CDR3 DNA: TGTGCCAGCAGCTATTACTCGGGGGATCGCACGAATTCACCCCTCCACTTT

clone size: .
J gene: TRBJ1-5
D gene: TRBD1
V gene: TRBV23-1
CDR3 protein: CASGQGAVRQPQHF
CDR3 DNA: TGCGCCAGCGGACAGGGGGCTGTCAGGCAGCCCCAGCATTTT

clone size: .
J gene: TRBJ1-2
D gene: TRBD1
V gene: TRBV2
CDR3 protein: CASIGLDRVNYGYTF
CDR3 DNA: TGTGCCAGCATTGGGCTCGACAGGGTAAACTATGGCTACACCTTC

clone size: .
J gene: TRBJ2-2
D gene: TRBD1
V gene: TRBV30
CDR3 protein: CAWDGQAVTGELFF
CDR3 DNA: TGTGCCTGGGACGGACAGGCGGTAACCGGGGAGCTGTTTTTT

clone size: .
J gene: TRBJ2-5
D gene: .
V gene: TRBV28
CDR3 protein: CASSLSTGGGGEETQYF
CDR3 DNA: TGTGCCAGCAGTTTATCGACGGGGGGCGGCGGGGAAGAGACCCAGTACTTC

clone size: few
J gene: TRBJ1-1
D gene: .
V gene: TRBV28
CDR3 protein: CAGSGYRTEAFF
CDR3 DNA: TGTGCCGGATCAGGGTATCGGACTGAAGCTTTCTTT

clone size: once
J gene: TRBJ1-5
D gene: .
V gene: TRBV7-2
CDR3 protein: CASSFYNQPQHF
CDR3 DNA: TGTGCCAGCAGCTTCTATAATCAGCCCCAGCATTTT

clone size: .
J gene: TRBJ2-7
D gene: .
V gene: TRBV5-1
CDR3 protein: CASSAASASYEQYF
CDR3 DNA: TGCGCCAGCAGCGCGGCTTCGGCCTCCTACGAGCAGTACTTC

clone size: .
J gene: TRBJ2-1
D gene: TRBD2
V gene: TRBV20-1
CDR3 protein: CSASLALAGRNEQFF
CDR3 DNA: TGCAGTGCTAGTTTGGCACTAGCGGGAAGGAATGAGCAGTTCTTC

clone size: .
J gene: TRBJ1-1
D gene: TRBD1
V gene: TRBV18
CDR3 protein: CASSPMGGQENTEAFF
CDR3 DNA: TGTGCCAGCTCACCTATGGGCGGACAGGAGAACACTGAAGCTTTCTTT

clone size: .
J gene: TRBJ2-7
D gene: .
V gene: TRBV19
CDR3 protein: CASSSTGWVRGEQYF
CDR3 DNA: TGTGCCAGTAGTAGTACAGGATGGGTCCGAGGCGAGCAGTACTTC

clone size: .
J gene: TRBJ1-2
D gene: .
V gene: TRBV7-2
CDR3 protein: CASSRRETSNYGYTF
CDR3 DNA: TGTGCCAGCAGCCGCAGGGAAACTTCTAACTATGGCTACACCTTC

clone size: .
J gene: TRBJ2-2
D gene: .
V gene: TRBV19
CDR3 protein: CASSLGQGRWTGELFF
CDR3 DNA: TGTGCCAGTAGTTTAGGGCAGGGGCGATGGACCGGGGAGCTGTTTTTT

clone size: .
J gene: TRBJ1-2
D gene: TRBD1
V gene: TRBV28
CDR3 protein: CASRLQGQGALSGYTF
CDR3 DNA: TGTGCCAGCAGACTACAGGGACAGGGGGCGCTTTCTGGCTACACCTTC

clone size: .
J gene: TRBJ1-2
D gene: .
V gene: TRBV12-3/TRBV12-4
CDR3 protein: CASRLGAAYGYTF
CDR3 DNA: TGTGCCAGCAGACTTGGGGCAGCCTATGGCTACACCTTC

clone size: .
J gene: TRBJ2-5
D gene: .
V gene: TRBV11-1
CDR3 protein: CASKLSINPQETQYF
CDR3 DNA: TGTGCCAGCAAGCTTAGTATCAATCCCCAAGAGACCCAGTACTTC

clone size: .
J gene: TRBJ1-1
D gene: TRBD1
V gene: TRBV7-8
CDR3 protein: CASSLYGTGENTEAFF
CDR3 DNA: TGTGCCAGCAGCTTATATGGGACAGGGGAGAACACTGAAGCTTTCTTT